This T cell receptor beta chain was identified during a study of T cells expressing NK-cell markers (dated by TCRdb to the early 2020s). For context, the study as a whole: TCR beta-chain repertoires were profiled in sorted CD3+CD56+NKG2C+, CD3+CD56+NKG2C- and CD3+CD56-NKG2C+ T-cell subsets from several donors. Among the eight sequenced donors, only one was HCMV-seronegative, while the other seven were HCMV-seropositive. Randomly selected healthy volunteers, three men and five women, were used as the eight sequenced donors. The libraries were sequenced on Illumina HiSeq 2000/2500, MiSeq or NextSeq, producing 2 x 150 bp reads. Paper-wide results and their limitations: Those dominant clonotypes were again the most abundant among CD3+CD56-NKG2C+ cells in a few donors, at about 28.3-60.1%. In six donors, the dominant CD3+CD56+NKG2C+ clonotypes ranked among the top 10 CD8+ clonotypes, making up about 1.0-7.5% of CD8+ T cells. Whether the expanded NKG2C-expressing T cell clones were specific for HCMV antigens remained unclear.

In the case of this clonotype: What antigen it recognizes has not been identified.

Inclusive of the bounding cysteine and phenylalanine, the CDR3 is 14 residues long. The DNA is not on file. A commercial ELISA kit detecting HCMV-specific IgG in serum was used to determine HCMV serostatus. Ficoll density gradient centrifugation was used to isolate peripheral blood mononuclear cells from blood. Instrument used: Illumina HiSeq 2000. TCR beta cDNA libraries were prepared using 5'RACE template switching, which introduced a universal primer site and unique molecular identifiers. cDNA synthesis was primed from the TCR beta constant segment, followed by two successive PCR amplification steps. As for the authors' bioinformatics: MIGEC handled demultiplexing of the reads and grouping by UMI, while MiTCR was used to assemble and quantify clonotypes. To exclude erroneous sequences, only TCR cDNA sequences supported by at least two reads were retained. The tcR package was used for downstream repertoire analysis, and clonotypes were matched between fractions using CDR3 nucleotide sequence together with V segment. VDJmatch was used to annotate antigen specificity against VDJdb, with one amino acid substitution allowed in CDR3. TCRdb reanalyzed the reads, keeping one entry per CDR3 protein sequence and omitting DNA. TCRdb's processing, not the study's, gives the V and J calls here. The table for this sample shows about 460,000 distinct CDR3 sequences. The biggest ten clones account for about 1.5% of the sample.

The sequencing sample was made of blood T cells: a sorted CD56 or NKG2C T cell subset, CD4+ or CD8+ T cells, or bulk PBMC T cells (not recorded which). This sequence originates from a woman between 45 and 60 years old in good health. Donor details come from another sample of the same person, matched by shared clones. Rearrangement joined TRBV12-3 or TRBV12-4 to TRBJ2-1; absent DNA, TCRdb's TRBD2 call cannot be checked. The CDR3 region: CASSYLGPFNEQFF.